The 11 T cell receptor beta chains in this list originate from one sample, sequenced in a study of control samples from healthy donors and cancer patients. Method: immunoSEQ multiplex PCR; TCRdb's copy keeps in-frame clones and lacks some. Of around 150,000 clones in the sample, just over 85% were seen once. Sample: blood. The origin of the receptors is a man aged 18 to 30 in good health.

This clone was observed a single time. CDR3: CASSLGKNTEAFF. The CDR3, as DNA: TGTGCCAGCAGCTTGGGCAAGAACACTGAAGCTTTCTTT. The chain recombines TRBV11-2 with TRBJ1-1, with no clear D. The CDR3 contains 13 residues. V lost 3 bases, J lost 1 base, and 6 bases lay in between. Germline V gene sequence: CDR1 SGHAT, CDR2 FQNNGV.

This clone was recorded once. The chain uses TRBV4-2 and TRBJ2-1; D gene ambiguous. Per the germline V gene, CDR1 is LGHNA and CDR2 is YNFKEQ. This CDR3 has 15 amino acids. V dropped 4 bases and J dropped 8 bases, with 18 bases sitting between them. CDR3 DNA sequence: TGTGCCAGCAGCCCAAGGGCAGACCCCGAGGATGAGCAGTTCTTC. It specifies CASSPRADPEDEQFF.

The chain combines TRBV5-4 with TRBJ1-2; the D gene is possibly TRBD1 (5 bases). The CDR3 runs 14 residues. V was cut by 8 bases and J by 2 bases, with 16 bases left in between. The germline V gene encodes CDR1 SGHNT and CDR2 YYREEE (reference sequence). The CDR3 loop reads CASSRGTLNYGYTF. CDR3 DNA: TGTGCCAGTAGTCGCGGGACGTTAAACTATGGCTACACCTTC.

The CDR3 bases are TGCAGTGCTCGTGTGGGGGGCGGAGAAGAGACCCAGTACTTC. It is translated as CSARVGGGEETQYF. This chain joins TRBV20-1 and TRBJ2-5; D may correspond to TRBD1 or TRBD2 (6 bases each). The CDR3 is made up of 14 amino acids. CDR1 is DFQATT and CDR2 is SNEGSKA in the germline V gene (reference sequence). The V gene lost 5 bases and the J gene lost 3 bases, with 16 bases spanning the gap.

This chain joins TRBV10-3 and TRBJ2-5; 12 positions agree with TRBD2. The J segment lost 0 bases and the V segment lost 4 bases, leaving 3 bases of the junction unmatched. CDR3 length equals 16 residues. The germline V gene encodes CDR1 ENHRY and CDR2 SYGVKD. The CDR3 is CAISGTSGEYQETQYF. CDR3 nucleotide sequence: TGTGCCATCAGTGGGACTAGCGGGGAGTACCAAGAGACCCAGTACTTC.

J is TRBJ1-1 and V is TRBV27, with D maybe TRBD1 (5 bases). V lost 0 bases and J 9 bases, leaving 11 bases between the germline ends. The CDR3 runs to 13 residues. The germline V gene encodes CDR1 MNHEY and CDR2 SMNVEV (reference sequence). The CDR3 reads CASSLSVQGKAFF. CDR3 DNA sequence: TGTGCCAGCAGTTTATCGGTGCAGGGCAAAGCTTTCTTT.

The genes are TRBV9 and TRBJ2-3; D assignment may be TRBD1 or TRBD2 (6 bases each). Germline CDR1 is SGDLS and CDR2 is YYNGEE. Trimming cost V 4 bases and J 5 bases, with 17 bases left between them. The CDR3 has 15 amino acids. As DNA, the CDR3 is TGTGCCAGCAGCCACCTCACGGGGGCGGAAGATACGCAGTATTTT. Translation: CASSHLTGAEDTQYF.

This chain joins TRBV5-1 and TRBJ2-7; the match to TRBD1 covers 8 bases. V lost 4 bases to trimming and J lost 2 bases; unmatched junction nucleotides: 2. Germline CDR1 SGHRS, CDR2 YFSETQ. The CDR3 runs to 13 residues. CDR3 amino acids: CASSRTGTYEQYF. CDR3 nucleotides: TGCGCCAGCAGCCGGACAGGGACCTACGAGCAGTACTTC.

The genes are TRBV7-3 and TRBJ1-1; D is unresolved. This CDR3 is built from 13 residues. The germline V gene encodes CDR1 SGHTA and CDR2 FQGTGA. Trimming took 2 bases from V and 1 from J, leaving 5 bases between them. For the CDR3, the DNA is TGTGCCAGCAGCTTATGGGGGAACACTGAAGCTTTCTTT. Protein: CASSLWGNTEAFF.

The chain carries TRBV6-1 and TRBJ1-6, with 7 bases fitting TRBD1. The CDR3 has 19 amino acids. CDR1 is MNHNS and CDR2 is SASEGT in the germline V gene. The V segment lost 4 bases and the J segment 0 bases; nucleotides outside the gene matches: 12. CDR3: CASSALWTGSSSYNSPLHF. The CDR3 DNA sequence: TGTGCCAGCAGTGCGCTCTGGACAGGATCGAGCTCCTATAATTCACCCCTCCACTTT.

This sequence joins TRBV12-3 or TRBV12-4 and TRBJ2-2; no reliable D call. Trimming cost V 3 bases and J 0 bases, with 2 bases left between them. CDR3 length: 13 residues. CDR3 DNA sequence: TGTGCCAGCAGTTTCACGAACACCGGGGAGCTGTTTTTT. This encodes CASSFTNTGELFF.